Below, 9 T cell receptor beta chains from the same sample are listed, as sequenced in a study of shared clonotypes between healthy human individuals. Clones were sequenced by immunoSEQ multiplex PCR, and TCRdb holds only the in-frame ones, with some missing. The sample has millions of clones, roughly nine tenths seen once. Specimen: naive CD4+ T cells sorted from blood. The subset: CD45RA+ positively selected. The receptor set was obtained from a man between 18 and 29 years old in good health.

The rearrangement uses TRBV7-2 and TRBJ2-2; 9 bases match TRBD2. This CDR3 has 17 residues. The junction had 13 bases not matched to a gene; V was cut back by 5 bases and J by 6 bases. The germline V gene encodes CDR1 SGHTA and CDR2 FQGNSA. CDR3 loop: CASSRRVRGGAPGELFF. The CDR3 DNA reads TGTGCCAGCAGCCGGCGGGTCCGCGGGGGGGCCCCCGGGGAGCTGTTTTTT.

The V gene is TRBV25-1, the J gene TRBJ2-5; the match to TRBD2 covers 11 bases. The CDR3 totals 15 residues. Per germline, CDR1 MGHDK and CDR2 SYGVNS. The V gene end was trimmed by 4 bases and the J gene end by 4 bases; junction bases not matched to a gene: 5. The CDR3 loop reads CASSGLAGGPETQYF. CDR3 sequence (DNA): TGTGCCAGCAGTGGGTTAGCGGGAGGGCCAGAGACCCAGTACTTC.

This clone was seen a single time. With a much larger clone just one base away, this may be a read error. V gene TRBV11-1 combines with J gene TRBJ2-5; D ambiguous. Trimming cost V 1 base and J 5 bases, with 2 bases left between them. CDR1 is SGHAT and CDR2 is FQDESV in the germline V gene (reference sequence). The CDR3 sequence is 11 residues long. The CDR3 region is CASSLGETQYF. In DNA form, the CDR3 reads TGTGCCAGCAGCTTAGGGGAGACCCAGTACTTC.

The chain is built from TRBV7-2 and TRBJ1-2; D not resolved. The CDR3 is 13 residues long. V dropped 1 base and J dropped 8 bases, with 11 bases sitting between them. CDR1 is SGHTA and CDR2 is FQGNSA in the germline V gene. This CDR3 reads CASSLVWVKGYTF. The DNA for the CDR3 is TGTGCCAGCAGCTTAGTTTGGGTGAAAGGCTACACCTTC.

This chain links TRBV5-4 with TRBJ1-2; D uncertain. CDR3 length equals 14 residues. V dropped 0 bases and J dropped 0 bases, with 6 bases sitting between them. Germline CDR1 is SGHNT and CDR2 is YYREEE (reference sequence). The CDR3 sequence is CASSLELTNYGYTF. For the CDR3, the DNA is TGTGCCAGCAGCTTGGAGTTGACTAACTATGGCTACACCTTC.

Note on this clone: Other DNA sequences in this specimen translate into the identical CDR3. The gene calls are TRBV27 and TRBJ2-3; 7 bases line up with TRBD2. Germline lookup yields CDR1 MNHEY and CDR2 SMNVEV (reference sequence). This CDR3 contains 13 residues. The V and J ends lost 6 bases and 3 bases, in that order; junction bases with no gene match: 3. The CDR3 loop reads CASRDSGTDTQYF. In DNA, the CDR3 is TGTGCCAGCAGAGATAGCGGGACAGATACGCAGTATTTT.

The gene calls are TRBV28 and TRBJ2-5; 9 nucleotides match TRBD1. The CDR3 loop spans 16 amino acids. The germline CDR1 and CDR2 sequences are MDHEN and SYDVKM. The J segment lost 2 bases and the V segment lost 5 bases, leaving 9 bases of the junction unmatched. This CDR3 is CASSKTGTGLQETQYF. The CDR3 nucleotides are TGTGCCAGCAGTAAAACCGGGACAGGGCTACAAGAGACCCAGTACTTC. The whole variable domain, filled in from reference TRBV28 and TRBJ2-5, reads DVKVTQSSRYLVKRTGEKVFLECVQDMDHENMFWYRQDPGLGLRLIYFSYDVKMKEKGDIPEGYSVSREKKERFSLILESASTNQTSMYLCASSKTGTGLQETQYFGPGTRLLVL.

The genes are TRBV18 and TRBJ1-3, with D possibly being TRBD1 (5 bases). V gave up 6 bases and J gave up 0 bases, with 15 bases separating them. The germline V gene encodes CDR1 KGHSH and CDR2 LQKENI. The CDR3 is 16 amino acids. In DNA, the CDR3 is TGTGCCAGCTCCCCCCGGGACGGGGACTCTGGAAACACCATATATTTT. It specifies CASSPRDGDSGNTIYF.

The genes are TRBV7-9 and TRBJ2-2; D gene ambiguous. V was pared by 6 bases and J by 0 bases, with 11 bases between. CDR1 is SEHNR and CDR2 is FQNEAQ in the germline V gene (reference sequence). The CDR3 contains 15 residues. This CDR3 is CASSPGGPNTGELFF. The CDR3 coding sequence is TGTGCCAGCAGTCCGGGCGGACCGAACACCGGGGAGCTGTTTTTT.